This record looks at one T cell receptor (beta chain) sequence and its context. The table lists this clonotype with a few counts. Its antigen remains undetermined. Nothing much larger sits one base from this clone, and base qualities are not available. The data originate from a study of identical twins' blood T cells (dated by TCRdb to 2012 to 2015). Notes on the research overall: The 12 libraries, six for the alpha chain and six for the beta chain, together yielded around 52 million Illumina reads. The study compared TCR alpha and beta chain repertoires of three pairs of monozygous twins using next-generation sequencing to assess genetic influence on repertoire formation.

To prepare the library, 5' RACE was applied. The data were produced on an Illumina Genome Analyzer IIx. RNA-based TCR cDNA libraries were prepared by a previously described protocol with several modifications. To prevent cross-contamination, barcodes specific to each sample were added to both ends of every TCR cDNA library during cDNA synthesis and amplification. The study's own analysis went as follows. Between about 85,000 and nearly 550,000 clonotypes were identified per individual, with 2.2 to 3.6 million CDR3-containing reads per library. Reads carrying improper barcode index combinations were removed, after which the MiTCR software was used to build a cloneset for each library. MiTCR filtered or rescued low-quality reads and corrected PCR and sequencing errors when assembling CDR3 clonotypes. Artificial out-of-frame clonotypes were mapped to in-frame sequences, with one indel allowed in the CDR3, and then removed. V and J gene usage similarity between donors was measured as Jensen-Shannon divergence divided by mean entropy. TCRdb handled the public reads itself, with Q25 trimming in fastp and clone calling in MiXCR, and kept productive beta chains. Every CDR3 protein is listed once, alongside the most common genes and DNA of its rows. The V and J calls were not made by the authors but by TCRdb's processing. This sample lists roughly 380,000 distinct CDR3 sequences; about 28% were detected once. The ten largest clones add up to about 6% of the sample.

V is shortened by 0 bases, J by 6 bases, and the region joining them spans 10 bases. The CDR3 runs 14 amino acids, cysteine and phenylalanine included. Only the CDR3 DNA is retained, 42 bases long and in frame from the first base. Sequences SGHRS (CDR1) and YFSETQ (CDR2) are obtained from the germline V gene. Six healthy women forming three monozygous twin pairs were used as donors. All three twin pairs had been reared together and were thought likely to have met the same infectious agents and vaccines. TCR cDNA libraries were prepared from RNA that was isolated from peripheral blood mononuclear cells. Findings and caveats that apply to the study as a whole: V gene usage was reported to be markedly more similar within twin pairs than between unrelated donors, even among non-selected out-of-frame TCRbeta clonotypes. Independent studies were stated to be required to validate the proposed role of the TCRalpha J segment in MHC recognition during thymic selection. Among the most abundant TCRbeta clonotypes, more CDR3 sequences were shared by each donor with her twin than with unrelated donors. Environmental influences could not be excluded as an explanation for twin similarity, since twins were reared together. The number of shared CDR3 clonotypes between two donors was mainly determined by the product of their cloneset sizes, and twins did not clearly deviate from this trend.

In this chain, TRBV5-1 is recombined with TRBJ2-1; no D gene can be assigned with confidence. Sequencing was done on a sample of PBMCs. This clonotype was obtained from a woman between 18 and 50 years old in good health. The CDR3 in this case is CASSLGPGGNEQFF. The base sequence is TGCGCCAGCAGCTTGGGGCCGGGTGGCAATGAGCAGTTCTTC.